Shown below are 5 T cell receptor beta chains from a single sample sequenced in a study of blood T cell repertoires in COVID-19. Produced via immunoSEQ multiplex PCR; TCRdb's table is partial and in-frame only. The sample yields 410,000 or so clones, approximately 91% seen once. Sequencing was done on a sample of peripheral blood. The receptors shown here come from a woman aged 40 to 50 with COVID-19, enrolled during active disease.

The chain is built from TRBV29-1 and TRBJ2-7; 8 bases map to TRBD2. V lost 5 bases, J lost 2 bases, and 5 bases stayed unmatched. CDR1 is SQVTM and CDR2 is ANQGSEA in the germline V gene. The CDR3 consists of 13 residues. The CDR3 bases are TGCAGCGTTCTTAGCGGGAACCCCTACGAGCAGTACTTC. Its protein is CSVLSGNPYEQYF.

A few counts support this clone. The chain combines TRBV11-2 with TRBJ2-7, with D possibly matching TRBD1 (6 bases). The germline V gene encodes CDR1 SGHAT and CDR2 FQNNGV. V dropped 7 bases and J dropped 2 bases, with 15 bases sitting between them. This CDR3 contains 14 residues. CDR3 amino acids: CASTQGMSTYEQYF. CDR3 nucleotides: TGTGCCAGCACCCAGGGGATGAGCACCTACGAGCAGTACTTC.

The V call is TRBV19, the J call TRBJ1-5; no clear D. V was cut by 4 bases and J by 5 bases, with 18 bases left in between. Germline V gives CDR1 LNHDA, CDR2 SQIVND (reference sequence). The CDR3 spans 16 residues. The CDR3 DNA is TGTGCCAGTAGTACCTATGAATCTATCCCCGATCAGCCCCAGCATTTT. Translation gives CASSTYESIPDQPQHF.

V and J are TRBV4-3 and TRBJ1-1; D might be TRBD1 (5 bases). Germline lookup yields CDR1 LGHNA and CDR2 YSLEER. V lost 1 base and J lost 3, with 18 bases in between. This CDR3 is 17 amino acids long. The CDR3 reads CASSQVKGRIRDTEAFF. CDR3 sequence (DNA): TGCGCCAGCAGCCAAGTGAAGGGGCGCATTCGGGACACTGAAGCTTTCTTT.

This chain links TRBV11-2 with TRBJ2-7; 8 bases are shared with TRBD1. CDR1 and CDR2 from the germline V gene are SGHAT and FQNNGV. The V gene end was trimmed by 5 bases and the J gene end by 4 bases; junction bases not matched to a gene: 13. The CDR3 totals 16 residues. The CDR3: CASSQRWTGYQYEQYF. The CDR3 bases are TGTGCCAGCAGCCAAAGATGGACAGGGTATCAGTACGAGCAGTACTTC.